This T cell receptor (beta chain) comes out of a study of blood T cell repertoires in COVID-19. The germline gives CDR1 MNHEY, CDR2 SVGEGT. Trimming cost V 2 bases and J 7 bases; bases outside gene matches: 13. The CDR3 is made up of 17 amino acids. This clone has just one count. Assay: immunoSEQ multiplex PCR; the TCRdb copy retains only in-frame clones and omits some. The sample lists about 240,000 clones, approximately 91% occurring once. Sequencing used peripheral blood. The receptor was derived from a woman under 40 with acute or convalescent COVID-19. The gene calls are TRBV6-2 or TRBV6-3 and TRBJ2-3; 9 bases are a match to TRBD2. The CDR3 nucleotides are TGTGCCAGCAGTTACGATGTAGCGGGAGTGAGAGGTAATACGCAGTATTTT. It codes for CASSYDVAGVRGNTQYF.